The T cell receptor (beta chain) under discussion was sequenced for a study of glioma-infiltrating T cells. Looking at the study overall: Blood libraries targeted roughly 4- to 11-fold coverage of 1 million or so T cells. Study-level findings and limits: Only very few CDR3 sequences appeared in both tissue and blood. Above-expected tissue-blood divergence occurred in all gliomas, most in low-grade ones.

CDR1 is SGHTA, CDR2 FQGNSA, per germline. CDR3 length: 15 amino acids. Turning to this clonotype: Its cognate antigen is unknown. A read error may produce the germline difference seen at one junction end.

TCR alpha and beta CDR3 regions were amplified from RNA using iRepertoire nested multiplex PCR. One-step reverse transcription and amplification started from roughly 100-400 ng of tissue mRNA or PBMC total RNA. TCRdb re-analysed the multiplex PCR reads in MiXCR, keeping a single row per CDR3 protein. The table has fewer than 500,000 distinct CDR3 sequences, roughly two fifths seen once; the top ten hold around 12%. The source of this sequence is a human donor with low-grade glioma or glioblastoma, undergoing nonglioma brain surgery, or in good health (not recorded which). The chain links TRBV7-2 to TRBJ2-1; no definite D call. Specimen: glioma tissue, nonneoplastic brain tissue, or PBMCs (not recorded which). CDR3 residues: CASSATGGSYNEQLF. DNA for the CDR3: TGTGCCAGCAGCGCAACGGGCGGCTCCTACAATGAGCAGCTCTTC.